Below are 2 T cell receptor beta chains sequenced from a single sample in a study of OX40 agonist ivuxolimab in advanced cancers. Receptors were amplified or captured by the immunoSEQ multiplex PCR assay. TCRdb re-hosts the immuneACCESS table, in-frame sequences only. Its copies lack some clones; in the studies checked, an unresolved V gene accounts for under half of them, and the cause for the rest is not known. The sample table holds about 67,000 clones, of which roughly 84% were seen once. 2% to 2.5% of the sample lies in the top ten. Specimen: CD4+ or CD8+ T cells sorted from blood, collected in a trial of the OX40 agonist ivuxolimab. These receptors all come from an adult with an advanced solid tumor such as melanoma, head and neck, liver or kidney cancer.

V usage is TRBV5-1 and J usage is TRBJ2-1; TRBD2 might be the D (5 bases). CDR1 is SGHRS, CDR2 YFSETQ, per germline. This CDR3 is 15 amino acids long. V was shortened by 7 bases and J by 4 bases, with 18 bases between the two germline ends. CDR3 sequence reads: CASGRGFLLYNEQFF. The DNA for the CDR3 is TGCGCCAGCGGGAGAGGTTTTCTGTTGTACAATGAGCAGTTCTTC.

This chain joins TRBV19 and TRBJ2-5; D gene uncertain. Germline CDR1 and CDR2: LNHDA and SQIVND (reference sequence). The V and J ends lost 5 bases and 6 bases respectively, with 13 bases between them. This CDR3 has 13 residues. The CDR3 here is CASSSPELQTQYF. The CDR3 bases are TGTGCCAGTAGTTCCCCGGAGCTGCAGACCCAGTACTTC. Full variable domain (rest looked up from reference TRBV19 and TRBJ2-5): DGGITQSPKYLFRKEGQNVTLSCEQNLNHDAMYWYRQDPGQGLRLIYYSQIVNDFQKGDIAEGYSVSREKKESFPLTVTSAQKNPTAFYLCASSSPELQTQYFGPGTRLLVL.